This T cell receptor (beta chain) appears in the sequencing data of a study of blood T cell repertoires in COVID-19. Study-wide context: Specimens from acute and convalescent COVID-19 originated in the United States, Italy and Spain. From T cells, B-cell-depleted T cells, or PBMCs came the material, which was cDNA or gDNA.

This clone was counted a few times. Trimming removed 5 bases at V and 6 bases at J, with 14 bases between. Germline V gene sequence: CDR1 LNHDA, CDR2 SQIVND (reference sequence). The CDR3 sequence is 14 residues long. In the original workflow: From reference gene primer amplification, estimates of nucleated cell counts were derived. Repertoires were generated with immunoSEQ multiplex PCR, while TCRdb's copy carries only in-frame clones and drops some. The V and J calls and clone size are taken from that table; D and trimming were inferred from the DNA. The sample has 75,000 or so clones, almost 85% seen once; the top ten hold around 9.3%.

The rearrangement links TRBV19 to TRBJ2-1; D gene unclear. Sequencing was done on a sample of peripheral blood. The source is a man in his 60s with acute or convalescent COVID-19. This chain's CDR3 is CASSPKTQGNEQFF. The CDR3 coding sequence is TGTGCCAGTAGTCCAAAGACTCAAGGCAATGAGCAGTTCTTC.